The entry below gives a single T cell receptor (beta chain) sequence along with its context. Its antigen is unidentified. The germline V gene has CDR1 SNHLY and CDR2 FYNNEI. The ends were cut back, 4 bases at V and 3 bases at J, with 21 bases in the middle. The CDR3 totals 17 residues. The assay was immunoSEQ multiplex PCR, and TCRdb's table has in-frame clones only and misses some. This table has 130,000 to 150,000 clones, 86% appearing once. The sample originates from a study of cytomegalovirus exposure and HLA in healthy donors. Whole-study findings and limits: Subsequent analysis of the 120 or so validation repertoires found a tendency for first-cohort TCR clusters to co-occur. Cytomegalovirus-associated status was assigned to around 160 TCR beta chains. A few chains tied to CMV proved CMV antigen-specific in vitro.

The sequencing input was PBMCs. This clonotype was obtained from a young man in good health and CMV-seronegative. The chain recombines TRBV2 with TRBJ1-1; D might be TRBD1 (6 bases). The CDR3 region has the DNA TGTGCCAGCAGTGGCTACCTCCTTTTAGGGGGGGACACTGAAGCTTTCTTT. Translated: CASSGYLLLGGDTEAFF. Drawing the rest from reference TRBV2 and TRBJ1-1, the complete variable domain is EPEVTQTPSHQVTQMGQEVILRCVPISNHLYFYWYRQILGQKVEFLVSFYNNEISEKSEIFDDQFSVERPDGSNFTLKIRSTKLEDSAMYFCASSGYLLLGGDTEAFFGQGTRLTVV.